This is a list of T cell receptor beta chains from one sample in a study of shared clonotypes between healthy human individuals. Only in-frame clones appear in the TCRdb table, and some are missing; sequencing was by immunoSEQ multiplex PCR. Among 1.4 million or so clones listed, about 98.5% were seen once. Material for sequencing was naive CD4+ T cells sorted from blood. The receptor set was obtained from a man between 25 and 39 years old in good health. The conserved cysteine and the conserved F or W are not part of the CDR3 here.

v_call	cdr3_aa
TRBV7-7	ASSTDIQETQY
TRBV18	ASSPRSGAGAYGYT
TRBV11-2	ASSLTDRSYEQY
TRBV29-1	SVAQQVLDEAF
TRBV5-5	ASSSPRAVNTDTQY
TRBV7-2	ASSLALGGEQF
TRBV5-1	ASSFLASTDTQY
TRBV7-9	ASSKAPGATDTQY
TRBV6-6	ASRASGRNTGELF
TRBV4-2	ASSYEGTGRNYGYT
TRBV18	ASSRAGDSYNEQF
TRBV28	ASMTGQGMQPQH
TRBV4-1	ASSQEGLSSYNEQF
TRBV11-2	ASSSGTSGSYDEQY
TRBV5-1	ASSFGTNDRDTEAF
TRBV6-1	ASSEARQVQH
TRBV7-3	ASSPRDSSYEQY
TRBV5-1	ASSLAGGLVETQY
TRBV30	AWVTGRGNTEAF
TRBV27	ASSVAPTWYTQY
TRBV7-2	ASSLAPSGSLYEQY
TRBV7-2	ASRLDGNSYEQY
TRBV7-9	ASSNSGFSYEQY
TRBV15	ATSRGLASYEQY
TRBV25-1	ASSSRGYEQY
TRBV25-1	ASSPTGSNQPQH
TRBV20-1	STSQGDEQF
TRBV4-3	ASSQAHGQNTEAF
TRBV19	ASSIAVGNDGYT
TRBV27	ASGTSGVLYEQY
TRBV29-1	SVEIQGEIYTDTQY
TRBV5-6	ASSLGLAGVYEQY